These T cell receptor beta chains were read from a single sample in a study of human T cells and chemical hapten exposure. One entry per CDR3 protein results from TCRdb running MiXCR on the RACE reads. Of about 110,000 distinct CDR3 sequences listed, under 35% are singletons. The sample here was whole blood, taken in connection with sensitization to the hapten diphenylcyclopropenone (DPC). The source is a man aged 35-49 years with alopecia areata. Some clones in this sample may be carry-over from other donors' samples. The CDR3 runs from the conserved cysteine through the conserved F or W. Clone sizes are given selectively: once, few, many, or a class where the clone is expanded.

cdr3_aa v_call cdr3_length j_call clone_size
CASSRTSGVGGENIQYF TRBV6-5 17 TRBJ2-4 few
CASSSNTGTQPQHF TRBV5-5 14 TRBJ1-5 few
CASSSDWNYEQYF TRBV25-1 13 TRBJ2-7 once
CASSQGPPGGSGANVLTF TRBV3-1 18 TRBJ2-6 NA
CASSLGLVGNEQFF TRBV7-9 14 TRBJ2-1 NA
CASGQGIVSGANVLTF TRBV6-5 16 TRBJ2-6 NA
CASRSRLIFQETQYF TRBV3-1 15 TRBJ2-5 NA
CASSLGGEVGYNEQFF TRBV7-2 16 TRBJ2-1 NA
CASAGVSSRETQYF TRBV27 14 TRBJ2-5 few
CASSQQLAGALNNEQFF TRBV3-1 17 TRBJ2-1 NA
CASSLAGHTEAFF TRBV5-5 13 TRBJ1-1 NA
CASSLGDFGSAQFF TRBV7-9 14 TRBJ2-1 NA
CASSSDRGQPQHF TRBV27 13 TRBJ1-5 once
CASSLQQGSSGYTF TRBV5-5 14 TRBJ1-2 few
CAISGSTGYQETQYF TRBV10-3 15 TRBJ2-5 few
CASSPPDRDVNEQFF TRBV18 15 TRBJ2-1 NA
CASSQGGQTLYGYTF TRBV4-3 15 TRBJ1-2 NA
CASSERAGAGYNEQFF TRBV2 16 TRBJ2-1 NA
CASSPEVSLGEQYF TRBV27 14 TRBJ2-7 NA
CASSPTQRASHEQFF TRBV4-3 15 TRBJ2-1 NA
CASRLQGASGTDTQYF TRBV6-5 16 TRBJ2-3 NA
CASTRNEGDEQYF TRBV6-2/TRBV6-3 13 TRBJ2-7 few
CASRLGGGTDNEQFF TRBV7-2 15 TRBJ2-1 once
CASSQEGQGFGNSPLHF TRBV4-1 17 TRBJ1-6 NA
CASSFTTGASYNVLTF TRBV7-2 16 TRBJ2-6 few
CASSDIMGIRPGANVLTF TRBV2 18 TRBJ2-6 few
CASSPTSGRDTQYF TRBV5-1 14 TRBJ2-3 many
CASSRQGPQRGTEAFF TRBV28 16 TRBJ1-1 NA
CASRETGPNTGELFF TRBV7-3 15 TRBJ2-2 NA
CASRGQGNQPQHF TRBV6-5 13 TRBJ1-5 many
CAISEKRMNTEAFF TRBV10-3 14 TRBJ1-1 NA
CSVLTGGYGYTF TRBV29-1 12 TRBJ1-2 NA
CASSPPVGQFSGNTIYF TRBV7-9 17 TRBJ1-3 NA